A single TCR beta chain is shown here with its context. This entry belongs to a study of graft-versus-host responses after intestinal transplantation. Trimming cost V 8 bases and J 3 bases; bases outside gene matches: 6. The CDR3 runs 13 residues. Germline V gene data show CDR1 as MNHEY and CDR2 as SVGAGI. Labeling with CFSE marked 200,000 responder cells, which were plated with 200,000 irradiated, violet-dye-labeled stimulator cells. Study outcomes and limitations: Some GvH clones were seen earlier in gut or blood, suggesting intestinal origin. Allografts of patients with graft-donor T cell macrochimerism showed high graft-versus-host to host-versus-graft clone ratios.

This table comes from immunoSEQ multiplex PCR, and its TCRdb copy is limited to in-frame clones, with some not included. This table has 15,000 to 20,000 clones, about a third appearing once. Sequenced here: alloreactive CD4+ T cells from a mixed lymphocyte reaction culture, sampled before transplantation. Subset denoted: CFSE-low proliferating T cells sorted from roughly six-day pre-transplant mixed lymphocyte reaction (GvH or HvG direction). This TCR derives from a human patient who was an organ donor for intestinal transplantation. The chain is built from TRBV6-5 and TRBJ2-7; TRBD2 matches at 8 bases. The DNA for the CDR3 is TGTGCCAGCGGGTCGGGACTAGTCTACGAGCAGTACTTC. Translating it yields CASGSGLVYEQYF.